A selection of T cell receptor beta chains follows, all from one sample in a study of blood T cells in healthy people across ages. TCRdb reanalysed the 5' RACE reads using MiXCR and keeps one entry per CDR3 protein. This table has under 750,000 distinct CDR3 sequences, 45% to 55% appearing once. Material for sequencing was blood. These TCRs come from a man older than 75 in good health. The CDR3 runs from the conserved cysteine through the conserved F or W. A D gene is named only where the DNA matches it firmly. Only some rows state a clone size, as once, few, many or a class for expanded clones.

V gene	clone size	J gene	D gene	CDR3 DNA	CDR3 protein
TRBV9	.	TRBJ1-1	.	TGTGCCAGCAGCGTAGCTCCCCCAGGGATCATGAACACTGAAGCTTTCTTT	CASSVAPPGIMNTEAFF
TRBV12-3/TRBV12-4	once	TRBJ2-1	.	TGTGCCAGCAGTCGGACATCTATCGATGAGCAGTTCTTC	CASSRTSIDEQFF
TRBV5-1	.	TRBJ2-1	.	TGCGCCAGCAGCTTGGACGGACAGAGCTACAATGAGCAGTTCTTC	CASSLDGQSYNEQFF
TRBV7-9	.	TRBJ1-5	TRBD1	TGTGCCAGCAGCTCCGGGACAGGTGAACAGCCCCAGCATTTT	CASSSGTGEQPQHF
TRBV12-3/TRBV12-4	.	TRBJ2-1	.	TGTGCCAGCAGTTTGAATAAGGGCGGGGGCCCCTACAATGAGCAGTTCTTC	CASSLNKGGGPYNEQFF
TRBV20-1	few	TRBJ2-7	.	TGCAGTGCTAGAGATCCGATTAGCCCATCCTACGAGCAGTACTTC	CSARDPISPSYEQYF
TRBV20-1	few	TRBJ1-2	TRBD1	TGCAGTGCGAATGCTTGGGACAGGGGTCGTGGCTACACCTTC	CSANAWDRGRGYTF
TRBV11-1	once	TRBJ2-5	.	TGTGCCAGCAGCTTTCCCGGGATTCACAATGAGCAGTACTTC	CASSFPGIHNEQYF
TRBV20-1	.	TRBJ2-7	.	TGCAGTGCTAGAGAAAGGGACTTTCCCAACTCCTACGAGCAGTACTTC	CSARERDFPNSYEQYF
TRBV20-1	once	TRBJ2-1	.	TGCAGCCTTCTGGGGGATGAGCAGTTCTTC	CSLLGDEQFF
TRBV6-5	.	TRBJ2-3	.	TGTGCCAGCAGCCCCGGAAGGGTGAGCACAGATACGCAGTATTTT	CASSPGRVSTDTQYF
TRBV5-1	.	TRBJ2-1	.	TGCGCCAGCAGCTTAGCTCAGAGTAACAACAATGAGCAGTTCTTC	CASSLAQSNNNEQFF
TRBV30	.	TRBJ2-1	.	TGTGCCTGGGGAACCTACAATGAGCAGTTCTTC	CAWGTYNEQFF
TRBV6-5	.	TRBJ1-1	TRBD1	TGTGCCAGCCTATCAAACAGGGGCCTAATGCAGGCTTTCTTT	CASLSNRGLMQAFF
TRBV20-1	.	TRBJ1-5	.	TGCAGTGCTAGAGACGGGACACTTAGCAATCAGCCCCAGCATTTT	CSARDGTLSNQPQHF
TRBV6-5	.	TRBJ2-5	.	TGTGCCATCAGTTCCTTAGGGGATGAGCAGTACTTC	CAISSLGDEQYF
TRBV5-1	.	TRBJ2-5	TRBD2	TGCGCCAGCAGCTGGGGACTAGCGGGTTTATCAGAGACCCAGTACTTC	CASSWGLAGLSETQYF
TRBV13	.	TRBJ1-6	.	TGTGCCAGCAGTTCTAAAACAGGTGGGGGGGGCAATAATTCACCCCTCCACTTT	CASSSKTGGGGNNSPLHF
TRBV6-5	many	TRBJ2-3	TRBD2	TGTGCCAGCAGTGCGAGGACTAGCGGGGTAGATACGCAGTATTTT	CASSARTSGVDTQYF
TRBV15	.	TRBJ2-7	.	TGTGCCACCAGCAGAACCGGGGCAAGCTACTACGAGCAGTACTTC	CATSRTGASYYEQYF
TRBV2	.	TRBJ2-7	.	TGTGCCAGCAGGACAGCCCTTCCCTACGAGCAGTACTTC	CASRTALPYEQYF
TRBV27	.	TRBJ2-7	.	TGTGCCAGCAGTTTGAGAGTGGGAACCTCCTACGAGCAGTACTTC	CASSLRVGTSYEQYF
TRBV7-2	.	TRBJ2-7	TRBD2	TGTGCCAGCAGCATTACGGGGGGACCCTACGAGCAGTACTTC	CASSITGGPYEQYF
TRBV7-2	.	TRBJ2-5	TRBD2	TGTGTCAGCAGCTTAGGATTAGCGGGCCTCCAAGGGGCCCAGTACTTC	CVSSLGLAGLQGAQYF
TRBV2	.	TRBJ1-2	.	TGTGCCAGCAGTGCACGACAGGCCGACTATGGCTACACCTTC	CASSARQADYGYTF
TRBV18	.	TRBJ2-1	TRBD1	TGTGCCAGCTCACCACCGGCACAGGGGGCAGATGAGCAGTTCTTC	CASSPPAQGADEQFF
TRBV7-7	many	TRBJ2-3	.	TGTGCCAGCAGCCCAGGGGGGGGAGATACGCAGTATTTT	CASSPGGGDTQYF
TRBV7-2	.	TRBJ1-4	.	TGTGCCAGCAGCTCCATTGGGAGGCTAAAGGAAAAACTGTTTTTT	CASSSIGRLKEKLFF
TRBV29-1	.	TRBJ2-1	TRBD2	TGCAGCGCTGGGACTAGCGGGAGCAATGAGCAGTTCTTC	CSAGTSGSNEQFF
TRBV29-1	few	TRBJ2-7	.	TGCAGCGTTGTAAGAGGTCACGAGCAGTACTTC	CSVVRGHEQYF
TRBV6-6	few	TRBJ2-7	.	TGTGCCAGCAGTCGGGCGGCTACGCAGTACTTC	CASSRAATQYF
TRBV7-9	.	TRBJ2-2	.	TGTGCCAGCAGCCCGGGTACTAGCTCCCTGAACACCGGGGAGCTGTTTTTT	CASSPGTSSLNTGELFF
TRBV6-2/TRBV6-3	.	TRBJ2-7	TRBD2	TGTGCCAGCCGGACTAGCGGGAGCGGCGAGCAGTACTTC	CASRTSGSGEQYF
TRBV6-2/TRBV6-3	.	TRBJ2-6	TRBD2	TGTGCCAGCAGTCCCCTTAGCGGGACCTTCTCTGGGGCCAACGTCCTGACTTTC	CASSPLSGTFSGANVLTF
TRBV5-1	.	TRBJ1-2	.	TGCGCCAGCAGCTTGGTGACTGCCGGGACACCGTATGGCTACACCTTC	CASSLVTAGTPYGYTF
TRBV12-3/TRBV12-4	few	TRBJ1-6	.	TGTGCCAGCAGTTTAACTAGCAATTCACCCCTCCACTTT	CASSLTSNSPLHF
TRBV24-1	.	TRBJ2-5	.	TGTGCCACCAGTGAACCATCGGGGCAGAGTTTCGAGACCCAGTACTTC	CATSEPSGQSFETQYF
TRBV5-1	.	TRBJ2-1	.	TGCGCCAGCAGCTTGTCGGGAAATACAGGAGACAATGAGCAGTTCTTC	CASSLSGNTGDNEQFF
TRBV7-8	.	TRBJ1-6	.	TGTGCCAGCAGCTCCTGGACAGCAAATTCACCCCTCCACTTT	CASSSWTANSPLHF
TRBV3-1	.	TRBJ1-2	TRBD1	TGTGCCAGCAGCCCAACGCCCGGGACAGGTTATGGCTACACCTTC	CASSPTPGTGYGYTF
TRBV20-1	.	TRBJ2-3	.	TGCAGTGCTAGAGGGGCGACCACAGATACGCAGTATTTT	CSARGATTDTQYF
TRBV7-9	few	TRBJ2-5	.	TGTGCCAGCAGCGTCACTAGTAGGGAGACCCAGTACTTC	CASSVTSRETQYF
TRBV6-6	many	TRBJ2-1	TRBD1	TGTGCCAGCAGTTCATCCGGGACAGGGCTTAATGAGCAGTTCTTC	CASSSSGTGLNEQFF
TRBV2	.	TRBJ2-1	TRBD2	TGTGCCAGCAGCGGGACTAGCCGGGGTGAGCAGTTCTTC	CASSGTSRGEQFF